The T cell receptor beta chain under discussion was sequenced for a study of molecular identifiers for immune sequencing clone quantification. Study-wide background: In replicates, RNA from approximately 20,000 or 100,000 naive CD8 cells was divided five ways and four parts were sequenced.

The germline V gene has CDR1 MNHEY and CDR2 SMNVEV (reference sequence). The V end lost 3 bases, the J end lost 8 bases, and 17 bases lay between the germline ends. The CDR3 contains 15 residues. TCRdb passed the PCR reads through MiXCR, listing each CDR3 protein once. The sample includes about 630,000 distinct CDR3 sequences, about 25% of them seen just once. The source of this sequence is a human donor in good health. Some libraries in this study had Jurkat cell RNA spiked in. The genes are TRBV27 and TRBJ2-1; D not certain. The sample consisted of naive CD8+ T cells from blood, with Jurkat cell RNA spiked in. Subset of the sample: FACS-sorted CD8+CD4-CCR7+CD45RA+ naive T cells. CDR3 in DNA: TGTGCCAGCAGTTTTGGGCCGTTGATTGTCGATGAGCAGTTCTTC. Protein product: CASSFGPLIVDEQFF.